There are many counts of the clone carrying this TCR beta chain. Its matching antigen is unknown. There were TCR beta CDR3 regions amplified from RNA transcripts. HTBI primers drove first-round RT-PCR of the TCR CDR3. One entry per CDR3 protein results from TCRdb running MiXCR on the multiplex PCR reads. Of about 610,000 distinct CDR3 sequences in the sample, about 14% were seen once. These data originate in a study of T cells in Graves' hyperthyroidism and ophthalmopathy. Turning to the study itself: Upon initial diagnosis and before any treatment, peripheral blood was collected.

Study-level points and caveats: Most thyroid-expanded clonotypes above 0.001 were also found in blood. The model anticipated ophthalmopathy a median around six months pre-onset.

Germline CDR1 reads MNHEY; CDR2 reads SVGAGI. Trimming took 5 bases from V and 0 from J, leaving 11 bases between them. There are 15 residues in the CDR3. The sequenced sample was blood. The rearrangement joins TRBV6-5 to TRBJ1-5; tentative D call: TRBD1 (5 bases). The receptor comes from a woman aged 40 to 55 with Graves' ophthalmopathy. The CDR3 is CASSTSGTSNQPQHF. The DNA of the CDR3 is TGTGCCAGCAGTACCTCGGGGACTAGCAATCAGCCCCAGCATTTT.